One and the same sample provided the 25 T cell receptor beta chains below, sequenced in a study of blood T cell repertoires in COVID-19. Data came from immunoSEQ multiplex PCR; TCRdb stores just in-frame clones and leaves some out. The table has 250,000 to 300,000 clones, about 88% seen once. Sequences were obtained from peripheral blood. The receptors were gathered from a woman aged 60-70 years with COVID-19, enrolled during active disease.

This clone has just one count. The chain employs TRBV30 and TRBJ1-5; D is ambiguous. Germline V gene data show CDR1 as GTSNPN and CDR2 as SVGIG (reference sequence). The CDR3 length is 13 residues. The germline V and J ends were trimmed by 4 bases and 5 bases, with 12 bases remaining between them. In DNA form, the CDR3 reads TGTGCCTGGAAGAACGCGCGGGATCAGCCCCAGCATTTT. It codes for CAWKNARDQPQHF.

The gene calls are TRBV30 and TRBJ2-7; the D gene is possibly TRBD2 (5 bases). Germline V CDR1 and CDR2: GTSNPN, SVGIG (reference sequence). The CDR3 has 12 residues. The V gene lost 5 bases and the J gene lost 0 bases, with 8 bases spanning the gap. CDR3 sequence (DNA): TGTGCCTGGGGCCGGGACTCCTACGAGCAGTACTTC. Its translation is CAWGRDSYEQYF.

The CDR3 sequence: CASSTRSATSGRGLSETQYF. The DNA of the CDR3 is TGTGCCAGTAGTACCCGATCAGCGACTAGCGGGAGAGGGTTGTCCGAGACCCAGTACTTC. V gene TRBV19 combines with J gene TRBJ2-5; 12 positions agree with TRBD2. The germline gives CDR1 LNHDA, CDR2 SQIVND (reference sequence). The CDR3 loop spans 20 amino acids. The trim removed 4 bases at V and 5 bases at J, leaving 20 bases unmatched.

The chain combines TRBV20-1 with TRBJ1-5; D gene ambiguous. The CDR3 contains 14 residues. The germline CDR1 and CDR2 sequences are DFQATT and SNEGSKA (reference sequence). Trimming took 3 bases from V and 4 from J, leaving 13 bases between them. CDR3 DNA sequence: TGCAGTGCTAGTAAGCGCATACCAAATCAGCCCCAGCATTTT. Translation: CSASKRIPNQPQHF.

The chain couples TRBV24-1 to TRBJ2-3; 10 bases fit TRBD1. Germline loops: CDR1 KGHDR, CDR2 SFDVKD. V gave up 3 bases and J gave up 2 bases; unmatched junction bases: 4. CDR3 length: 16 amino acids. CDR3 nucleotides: TGTGCCACCAGTGATCGGACAGGGGGACACACAGATACGCAGTATTTT. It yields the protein CATSDRTGGHTDTQYF.

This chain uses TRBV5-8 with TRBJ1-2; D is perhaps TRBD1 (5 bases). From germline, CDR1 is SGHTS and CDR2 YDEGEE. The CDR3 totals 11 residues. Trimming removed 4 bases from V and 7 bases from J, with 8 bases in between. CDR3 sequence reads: CASSIDSGYTF. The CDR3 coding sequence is TGTGCCAGCAGCATAGACAGTGGCTACACCTTC.

CDR3 nucleotide sequence: TGTGCCAGCAGTCAGAAACAGGGATCTAACTATGGCTACACCTTC. This sequence encodes CASSQKQGSNYGYTF. The chain links TRBV28 to TRBJ1-2; D possibly corresponds to TRBD1 (6 bases). The V end was cut by 5 bases, the J end by 0 bases, with 13 bases between. The CDR3 covers 15 residues. Germline lookup yields CDR1 MDHEN and CDR2 SYDVKM.

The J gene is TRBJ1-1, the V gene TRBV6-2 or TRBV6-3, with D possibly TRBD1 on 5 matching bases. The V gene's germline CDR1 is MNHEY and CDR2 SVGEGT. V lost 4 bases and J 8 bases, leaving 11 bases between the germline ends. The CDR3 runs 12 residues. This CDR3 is CASSSLGGEAFF. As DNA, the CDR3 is TGTGCCAGCAGTTCCCTGGGGGGGGAAGCTTTCTTT.

CDR3 DNA: TGTGCCAGCAGCACCTGGACTAGCGGGATCGAGACCCAGTACTTC. It codes for CASSTWTSGIETQYF. The chain uses TRBV5-4 and TRBJ2-5; 12 bases are shared with TRBD2. This CDR3 is built from 15 residues. The germline gives CDR1 SGHNT, CDR2 YYREEE (reference sequence). V trimming: 4 bases; J trimming: 5 bases; junction bases outside the gene matches: 6. The full variable domain, rest sourced from reference TRBV5-4 and TRBJ2-5, is ETGVTQSPTHLIKTRGQQVTLRCSSQSGHNTVSWYQQALGQGPQFIFQYYREEENGRGNFPPRFSGLQFPNYSSELNVNALELDDSALYLCASSTWTSGIETQYFGPGTRLLVL.

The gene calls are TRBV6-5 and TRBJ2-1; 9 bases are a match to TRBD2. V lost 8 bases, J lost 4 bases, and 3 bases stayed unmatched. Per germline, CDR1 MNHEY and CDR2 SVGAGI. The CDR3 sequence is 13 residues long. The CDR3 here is CASGTSTYNEQFF. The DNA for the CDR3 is TGTGCCAGCGGGACTAGCACTTACAATGAGCAGTTCTTC.

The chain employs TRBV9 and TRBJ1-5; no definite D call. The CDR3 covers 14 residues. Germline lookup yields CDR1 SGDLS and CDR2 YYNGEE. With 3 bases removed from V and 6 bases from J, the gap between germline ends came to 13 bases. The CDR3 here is CASSARPEGQPQHF. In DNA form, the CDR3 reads TGTGCCAGCAGCGCCCGGCCCGAGGGTCAGCCCCAGCATTTT. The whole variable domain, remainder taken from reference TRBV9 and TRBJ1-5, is DSGVTQTPKHLITATGQRVTLRCSPRSGDLSVYWYQQSLDQGLQFLIQYYNGEERAKGNILERFSAQQFPDLHSELNLSSLELGDSALYFCASSARPEGQPQHFGDGTRLSIL.

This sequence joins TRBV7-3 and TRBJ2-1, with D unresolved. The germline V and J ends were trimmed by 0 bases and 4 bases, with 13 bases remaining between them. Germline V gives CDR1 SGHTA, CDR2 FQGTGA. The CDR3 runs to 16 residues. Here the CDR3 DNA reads TGTGCCAGCAGCTTAACCTTCACAGCCATATACAATGAGCAGTTCTTC. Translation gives CASSLTFTAIYNEQFF.

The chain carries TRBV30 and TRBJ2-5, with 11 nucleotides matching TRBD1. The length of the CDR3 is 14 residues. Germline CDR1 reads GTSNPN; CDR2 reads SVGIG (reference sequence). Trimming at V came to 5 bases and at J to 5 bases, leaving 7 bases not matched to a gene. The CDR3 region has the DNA TGTGCCTGGGCCAGGACAGGGGGCAGGGAGACCCAGTACTTC. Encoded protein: CAWARTGGRETQYF.

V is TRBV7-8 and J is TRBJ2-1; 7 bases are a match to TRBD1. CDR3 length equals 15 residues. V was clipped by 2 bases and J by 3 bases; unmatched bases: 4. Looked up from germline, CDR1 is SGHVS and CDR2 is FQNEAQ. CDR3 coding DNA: TGTGCCAGCAGCTTAACGGGACAGAGCTACAATGAGCAGTTCTTC. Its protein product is CASSLTGQSYNEQFF.

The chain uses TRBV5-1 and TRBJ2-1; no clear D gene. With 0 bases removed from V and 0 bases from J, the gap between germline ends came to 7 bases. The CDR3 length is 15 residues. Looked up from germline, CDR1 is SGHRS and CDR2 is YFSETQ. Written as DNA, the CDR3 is TGCGCCAGCAGCTTGGTGGCACGCTCCTACAATGAGCAGTTCTTC. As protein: CASSLVARSYNEQFF.

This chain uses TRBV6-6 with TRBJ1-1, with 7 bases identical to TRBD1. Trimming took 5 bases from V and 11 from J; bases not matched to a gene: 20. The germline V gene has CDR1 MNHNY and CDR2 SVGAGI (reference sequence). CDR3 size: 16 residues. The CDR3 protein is CASSRNRQGRRVGAFF. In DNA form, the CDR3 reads TGTGCCAGCAGTCGAAACCGACAGGGTAGGAGGGTTGGGGCTTTCTTT.

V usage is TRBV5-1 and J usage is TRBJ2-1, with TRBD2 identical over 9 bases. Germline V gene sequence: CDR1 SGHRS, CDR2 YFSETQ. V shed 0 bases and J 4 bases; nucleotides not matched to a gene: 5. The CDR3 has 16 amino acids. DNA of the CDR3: TGCGCCAGCAGCTTGGGGCGGGAGGGACGATACAATGAGCAGTTCTTC. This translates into CASSLGREGRYNEQFF.

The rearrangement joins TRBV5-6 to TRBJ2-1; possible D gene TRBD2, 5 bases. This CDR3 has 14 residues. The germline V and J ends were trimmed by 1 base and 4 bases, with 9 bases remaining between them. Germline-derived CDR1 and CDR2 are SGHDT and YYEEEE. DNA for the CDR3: TGTGCCAGCAGCTTGAGCGGCGGTTACAATGAGCAGTTCTTC. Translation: CASSLSGGYNEQFF.

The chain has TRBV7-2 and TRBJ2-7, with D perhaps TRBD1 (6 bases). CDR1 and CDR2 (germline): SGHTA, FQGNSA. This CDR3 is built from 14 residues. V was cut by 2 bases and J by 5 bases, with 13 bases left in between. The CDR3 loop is CASSLMDSRDEQYF. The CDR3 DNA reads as TGTGCCAGCAGCTTAATGGACAGCAGGGACGAGCAGTACTTC. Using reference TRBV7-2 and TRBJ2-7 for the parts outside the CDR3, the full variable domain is GAGVSQSPSNKVTEKGKDVELRCDPISGHTALYWYRQSLGQGLEFLIYFQGNSAPDKSGLPSDRFSAERTGGSVSTLTIQRTQQEDSAVYLCASSLMDSRDEQYFGPGTRLTVT.

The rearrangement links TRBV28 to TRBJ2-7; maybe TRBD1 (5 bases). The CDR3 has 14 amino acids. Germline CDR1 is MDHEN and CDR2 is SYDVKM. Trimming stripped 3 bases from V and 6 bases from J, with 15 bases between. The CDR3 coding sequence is TGTGCCAGCAGTTTGAGACCTCACAGGACCGAGCAGTACTTC. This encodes CASSLRPHRTEQYF.

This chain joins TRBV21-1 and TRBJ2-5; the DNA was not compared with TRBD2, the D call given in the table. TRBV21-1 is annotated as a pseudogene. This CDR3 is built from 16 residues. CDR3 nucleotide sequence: TGTGCCAGCAGCTCCCATAGCGGGAGGGACAAAGAGACCCAGTACTTC. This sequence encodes CASSSHSGRDKETQYF.

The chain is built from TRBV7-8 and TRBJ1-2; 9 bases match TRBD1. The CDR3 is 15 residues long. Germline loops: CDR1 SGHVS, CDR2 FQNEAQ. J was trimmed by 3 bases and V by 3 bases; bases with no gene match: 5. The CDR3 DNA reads TGTGCCAGCAGCTTCCGGGACAGGGTTTACTATGGCTACACCTTC. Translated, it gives CASSFRDRVYYGYTF.

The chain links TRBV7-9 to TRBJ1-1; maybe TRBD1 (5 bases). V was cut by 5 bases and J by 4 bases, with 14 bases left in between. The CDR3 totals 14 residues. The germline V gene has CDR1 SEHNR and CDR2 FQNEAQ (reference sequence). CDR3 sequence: CASSPRGVGTEAFF. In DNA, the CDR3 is TGTGCCAGCAGCCCTCGGGGGGTGGGCACTGAAGCTTTCTTT.

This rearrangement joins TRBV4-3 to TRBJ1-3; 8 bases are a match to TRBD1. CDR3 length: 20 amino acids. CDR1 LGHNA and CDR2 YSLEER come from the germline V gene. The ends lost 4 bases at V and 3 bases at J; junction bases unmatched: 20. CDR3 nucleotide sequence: TGCGCCAGCAGCCCAAGGGAGATAATACAGGGGGTGAAAAGTGGAAACACCATATATTTT. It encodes CASSPREIIQGVKSGNTIYF.

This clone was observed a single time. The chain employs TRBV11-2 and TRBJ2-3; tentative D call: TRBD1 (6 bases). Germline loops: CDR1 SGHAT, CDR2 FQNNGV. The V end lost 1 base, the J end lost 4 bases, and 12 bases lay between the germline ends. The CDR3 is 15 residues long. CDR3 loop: CASSLGARGPDTQYF. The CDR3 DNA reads TGTGCCAGCAGCTTAGGCGCCAGGGGACCAGATACGCAGTATTTT.